These 14 T cell receptor beta chains originate from one sample sequenced in a study of blood T cell repertoires in COVID-19 (dated by TCRdb to the early 2020s). To prepare the library, the immunoSEQ multiplex PCR assay was applied. Here the immuneACCESS table is served through TCRdb, limited to in-frame sequences with V and J called. Missing clones are a known gap in these copies; in checked studies unresolved V genes cover under half, and the rest lacks a known reason. A total of roughly 500,000 clones appear in this sample, 85% to 90% of them only once. Around 0.92% of the sample lies in the top ten. Sequencing used peripheral blood. Every receptor here comes from a man between 18 and 35 years old with COVID-19, enrolled during active disease.

The CDR3 sequence is CASSLRRGGYEQYF. CDR3 bases: TGTGCCAGCAGTTTGAGGCGGGGGGGATACGAGCAGTACTTC. The chain recombines TRBV27 with TRBJ2-7, with 9 bases that match TRBD2. J gave up 4 bases and V 3 bases, and 4 bases lay outside the gene matches. The CDR3 has 14 amino acids. Germline V gives CDR1 MNHEY, CDR2 SMNVEV (reference sequence).

This chain joins TRBV19 and TRBJ2-3; 8 nucleotides agree with TRBD1. The CDR3 has 14 amino acids. Per germline, CDR1 LNHDA and CDR2 SQIVND (reference sequence). V shed 7 bases, J shed 3 bases, and the junction held 6 bases outside the gene matches. For the CDR3, the DNA is TGTGCCAGTAAGAGGACAGGGAAGACAGATACGCAGTATTTT. Amino acid sequence: CASKRTGKTDTQYF.

V gene TRBV5-5 combines with J gene TRBJ2-7; 8 bases agree with TRBD1. V lost 3 bases, J lost 4 bases, and 6 bases stayed unmatched. This CDR3 has 14 amino acids. Germline assignment: CDR1 SGHKS and CDR2 YYEKEE (reference sequence). The CDR3 DNA follows: TGTGCCAGCAGCTCCTCGACAGGGGTATACGAGCAGTACTTC. As protein: CASSSSTGVYEQYF.

The chain couples TRBV3-1 (or the pseudogene TRBV3-2) to TRBJ1-1; 9 bases fit TRBD1. Looked up from germline, CDR1 is LGHDT and CDR2 is YNNKEL (reference sequence). The CDR3 contains 13 residues. V was clipped by 6 bases and J by 7 bases; unmatched bases: 6. The CDR3 nucleotides are TGTGCCAGCAGAACACAGGGGGCGGGTGAAGCTTTCTTT. Its protein is CASRTQGAGEAFF.

This clone was seen a few times. V and J are TRBV11-2 and TRBJ2-5; TRBD2 matches 10 bases. This CDR3 is 19 amino acids long. Per germline, CDR1 SGHAT and CDR2 FQNNGV. The junction had 14 bases not matched to a gene; V was cut back by 0 bases and J by 4 bases. CDR3 loop: CASSLDNRVAGGRAETQYF. CDR3 coding DNA: TGTGCCAGCAGCTTAGATAATCGGGTAGCGGGAGGCCGGGCAGAGACCCAGTACTTC.

This chain links TRBV7-9 with TRBJ2-1; D not resolved. The germline gives CDR1 SEHNR, CDR2 FQNEAQ (reference sequence). There are 14 residues in the CDR3. V lost 1 base and J 0 bases, leaving 4 bases between the germline ends. For the CDR3, the DNA is TGTGCCAGCAGCTTAGTCCGCTCCTACAATGAGCAGTTCTTC. This translates into CASSLVRSYNEQFF.

The chain joins TRBV3-1 (or the pseudogene TRBV3-2) to TRBJ2-5, with TRBD1 as a possible D gene (7 bases). Germline loops: CDR1 LGHDT, CDR2 YNNKEL (reference sequence). The CDR3 is 15 amino acids. V was cut by 1 base and J by 9 bases, with 18 bases left in between. CDR3 loop: CASSQGVEGAGAQYF. The CDR3 DNA follows: TGTGCCAGCAGCCAAGGCGTGGAGGGGGCAGGGGCCCAGTACTTC.

The chain combines TRBV12-3 or TRBV12-4 with TRBJ1-5, with D perhaps matching TRBD1 (6 bases). The CDR3 extends over 13 amino acids. V lost 5 bases and J lost 7, with 12 bases in between. The CDR3 DNA sequence: TGTGCCAGCAGTCCAGGGGAGGGACAGCCCCAGCATTTT. Translation: CASSPGEGQPQHF.

This clone was picked up many times. CDR3 sequence: CASSRTSGNTGELFF. The CDR3 DNA follows: TGTGCCAGCAGTCGGACTAGCGGAAACACCGGGGAGCTGTTTTTT. This chain connects TRBV2 to TRBJ2-2; the match to TRBD2 covers 10 bases. Trimming removed 5 bases from V and 2 bases from J; junction bases left unmatched: 2. CDR1 SNHLY and CDR2 FYNNEI come from the germline V gene. The CDR3 consists of 15 residues.

This chain joins TRBV5-1 and TRBJ2-1; TRBD1 matches 8 bases. This CDR3 comprises 14 residues. The V segment lost 4 bases and the J segment 8 bases; nucleotides outside the gene matches: 8. The germline CDR1 and CDR2 sequences are SGHRS and YFSETQ. Here the CDR3 reads CASSPSQGGDEQFF. Here the CDR3 DNA reads TGCGCCAGCAGCCCCTCACAGGGGGGTGATGAGCAGTTCTTC.

The V gene is TRBV7-8, the J gene TRBJ1-1; 11 nucleotides align to TRBD1. Trimming cost V 3 bases and J 5 bases; bases outside gene matches: 5. There are 15 residues in the CDR3. Germline-derived CDR1 and CDR2 are SGHVS and FQNEAQ. CDR3 protein: CASSLGQGGGTEAFF. In DNA, the CDR3 is TGTGCCAGCAGCTTGGGACAGGGGGGGGGAACTGAAGCTTTCTTT.

This clone has a single count. J is TRBJ2-3 and V is TRBV7-6; D might be TRBD2 (5 bases). This CDR3 spans 19 amino acids. From germline, CDR1 is SGHVS and CDR2 FNYEAQ. The V end was cut by 5 bases, the J end by 1 base, with 25 bases between. The CDR3 spells CASSLRGGPKSNRTDTQYF. CDR3 in DNA: TGTGCCAGCAGCCTCCGAGGCGGGCCAAAGTCAAATCGCACAGATACGCAGTATTTT.

CDR3 residues: CAGLGVAGGLLHTQYF. The CDR3 DNA reads TGCGCCGGCCTCGGGGTAGCGGGGGGCCTTCTTCATACGCAGTATTTT. The chain joins TRBV10-1 to TRBJ2-3; 10 bases are a match to TRBD2. J gave up 7 bases and V 11 bases, and 18 bases lay outside the gene matches. The CDR3 totals 16 residues. Germline values: CDR1 WNHNN, CDR2 SYGVQD (reference sequence).

The chain recombines TRBV5-8 with TRBJ1-1; 7 nucleotides match TRBD1. CDR1 SGHTS and CDR2 YDEGEE come from the germline V gene. Unmatched junction bases numbered 6, after V lost 2 bases and J lost 5 bases. The CDR3 extends over 14 amino acids. CDR3 sequence reads: CASSLGGRGTEAFF. CDR3 nucleotide sequence: TGTGCCAGCAGCTTAGGGGGCCGTGGGACTGAAGCTTTCTTT.